The clone carrying this T cell receptor beta chain occurred many times. Its specificity is unknown. The data originate from a study of blood T cells in healthy people across ages. Then a second PCR, running about 6 to 12 cycles, was carried out with a sample-barcoded 5' primer and a J-beta primer mix. TCRdb recomputed calls from the 5' RACE reads with MiXCR, one row per CDR3 protein. The data contain hundreds of thousands of distinct CDR3 sequences, 52% of them singletons. This CDR3 is built from 15 residues. Per the germline V gene, CDR1 is SGHRS and CDR2 is YFSETQ. Trimming cost V 3 bases and J 2 bases; bases outside gene matches: 5. Study-wide points: Naive CD4+ cells and diversity were both higher in long-lived donors than in aged donors.

The material sequenced was blood. The rearrangement joins TRBV5-1 to TRBJ2-1; 7 bases are a match to TRBD2. The clonotype comes from a woman at least 80 years old in good health. The CDR3 reads CASSWGGVAYNEQFF. CDR3 sequence (DNA): TGCGCCAGCAGCTGGGGAGGGGTTGCCTACAATGAGCAGTTCTTC. Complete variable domain (other parts from reference TRBV5-1 and TRBJ2-1): KAGVTQTPRYLIKTRGQQVTLSCSPISGHRSVSWYQQTPGQGLQFLFEYFSETQRNKGNFPGRFSGRQFSNSRSEMNVSTLELGDSALYLCASSWGGVAYNEQFFGPGTRLTVL.